A selection of T cell receptor beta chains follows, all from one sample in a study of beta chain features in type 1 diabetes. Method: immunoSEQ multiplex PCR; TCRdb's copy keeps in-frame clones and lacks some. The table records 150,000 or so clones, about 44% of them present only once. Sequencing was done on a sample of Tregs from blood. The receptors come from a man younger than 35 in good health. Each CDR3 is given with its conserved first and last residue. A D gene is named only where the DNA matches it firmly. Size tells how often a clone was seen (once, few, many) or the class of an expanded clone, and some rows leave it out.

cdr3_nt	cdr3_aa	clone_size	d_call	v_call	j_call
TGTGCCAGCAGCCACGGGACAGGGGCCCTCAAACTGTTTTTT	CASSHGTGALKLFF	NA	TRBD1	TRBV4-2	TRBJ1-4
TGTGCCAGCAGCTCAGGGACAGGAGCTTTAGACTCCGAGCAGTACTTC	CASSSGTGALDSEQYF	once	TRBD1	TRBV11-1	TRBJ2-7
TGCGCCAGCAGCATGGGACAGGGGTCCTACGAGCAGTACTTC	CASSMGQGSYEQYF	NA	TRBD1	TRBV5-1	TRBJ2-7
TGTGCCAGCAGTTTCGGCGGGAGGGGCGAGCAGTACTTC	CASSFGGRGEQYF	NA	TRBD2	TRBV28	TRBJ2-7
TGTGCCAGCAGCACCCGGACTAGCGGGAAAAGTGAGCAGTTCTTC	CASSTRTSGKSEQFF	few	TRBD2	TRBV7-9	TRBJ2-1
TGTGCCAGCAGTTCCCCCGAGGCTGCTGTCTATGGCTACACCTTC	CASSSPEAAVYGYTF	NA	NA	TRBV28	TRBJ1-2
TGTGCCAGCAGTCCGACCGGGACTAGCTATTACGAGCAGTACTTC	CASSPTGTSYYEQYF	NA	TRBD2	TRBV2	TRBJ2-7
TGTGCCAGCAGCTTAGGACAGGGAGGCCCCTACGAGCAGTACTTC	CASSLGQGGPYEQYF	few	NA	TRBV7-9	TRBJ2-7
TGTGCCAGCAGCCCTTGGACTAGCGGGAGGGCCGGGGAGACCCAGTACTTC	CASSPWTSGRAGETQYF	few	TRBD2	TRBV7-8	TRBJ2-5
TGCGCCAGCAGCCGTTTGGGACTAGCGGGGGGTCAAGAGACCCAGTACTTC	CASSRLGLAGGQETQYF	NA	TRBD2	TRBV4-1	TRBJ2-5
TGTGCCAGCAGCTTAGGTGCTACTAGCTCCTACGAGCAGTACTTC	CASSLGATSSYEQYF	NA	NA	TRBV7-2	TRBJ2-7
TGTGCCAGCAGTTACATCACAGGTACTGATGGCTACGAGCAGTACTTC	CASSYITGTDGYEQYF	NA	NA	TRBV7-8	TRBJ2-7
TGTGCCAGCAGTTCGAGATTCTATGGCTACACCTTC	CASSSRFYGYTF	NA	NA	TRBV28	TRBJ1-2
TGTGCCAGCAGTTGGACTCCAACCAACTATGGCTACACCTTC	CASSWTPTNYGYTF	NA	NA	TRBV28	TRBJ1-2
TGCGCCAGCAGCTGGGACAGGGCCGTCTATGGCTACACCTTC	CASSWDRAVYGYTF	NA	TRBD1	TRBV5-1	TRBJ1-2
TGTGCCAGCAGCCTAAGGGCTAGCGGGGGCGACACCAGCTACGAGCAGTACTTC	CASSLRASGGDTSYEQYF	few	TRBD2	TRBV7-9	TRBJ2-7
TGTGCCAGCAGCACGACTAGCGGGAGGGCCCTAGATACGCAGTATTTT	CASSTTSGRALDTQYF	NA	TRBD2	TRBV7-3	TRBJ2-3
TGCGCCAGCAGCCAAGAGAGTACTACTTTAGGGGATAAGCAGTACTTC	CASSQESTTLGDKQYF	NA	NA	TRBV4-3	TRBJ2-5
TGTGCCAGCAGCTTTTTTCAAACAGAGAACACTGAAGCTTTCTTT	CASSFFQTENTEAFF	NA	NA	TRBV5-6	TRBJ1-1
TGTGCCAGCAGTTCGGGCGGGGGCCCAAGCACAGATACGCAGTATTTT	CASSSGGGPSTDTQYF	NA	NA	TRBV6-5	TRBJ2-3
TGTGCCAGCAGCTTAGTACAGCCACCCTACGAGCAGTACTTC	CASSLVQPPYEQYF	NA	NA	TRBV7-9	TRBJ2-7
TGTGCCATCAGCAGACAGGGTGGGGGAGAGACCCAGTACTTC	CAISRQGGGETQYF	NA	TRBD1	TRBV10-3	TRBJ2-5
TGCAGCGCGGGACAGGGAACACTTCAAAACATTCAGTACTTC	CSAGQGTLQNIQYF	few	TRBD1	TRBV29-1	TRBJ2-4
TGTGCCAGCAGTTATAGGACTAGCGGGAGGGCCGGCGGGGAGCTGTTTTTT	CASSYRTSGRAGGELFF	NA	TRBD2	TRBV27	TRBJ2-2
TGTGCCAGCAGAGTACAGAGGAACACCGGGGAGCTGTTTTTT	CASRVQRNTGELFF	few	NA	TRBV6-5	TRBJ2-2
TGTGCCAGCAGCTTTCTGCCCATTAGGTCGTTGGGCGAGCAGTTCTTC	CASSFLPIRSLGEQFF	NA	NA	TRBV5-8	TRBJ2-1
TGTGCCATCAGTGAGCCCTTCGGGACTAGCGGGGGGGAAACCTACGAGCAGTACTTC	CAISEPFGTSGGETYEQYF	few	TRBD2	TRBV10-3	TRBJ2-7
TGTGCCATCAGTTCTGAGGGGGCAACTAATGAAAAACTGTTTTTT	CAISSEGATNEKLFF	NA	NA	TRBV10-3	TRBJ1-4
TGTGCCAGCTCACCATTGGACACGGCGGCCACTGAAGCTTTCTTT	CASSPLDTAATEAFF	NA	NA	TRBV18	TRBJ1-1
TGTGCCAGCAGTCCCACAAGGCAGGGGCCTAACTATGGCTACACCTTC	CASSPTRQGPNYGYTF	few	NA	TRBV28	TRBJ1-2
TGCGCCAGCAGAGCGGGAGGACCCTACAATGAGCAGTTCTTC	CASRAGGPYNEQFF	few	TRBD2	TRBV10-2	TRBJ2-1
TGCGCCAGCAGCTTCTCATTTAGAGGGAGCACAGATACGCAGTATTTT	CASSFSFRGSTDTQYF	NA	NA	TRBV5-1	TRBJ2-3
TGTGCCAGCAGCTTCGACAGGGGAATTTATGAAGCTTTCTTT	CASSFDRGIYEAFF	NA	TRBD1	TRBV7-9	TRBJ1-1
TGTGCCAGCAGCTGGGACAGGAGGTACTATGGCTACACCTTC	CASSWDRRYYGYTF	NA	TRBD1	TRBV7-2	TRBJ1-2
TGTGCCAGCAGTCCTACAGGGAGCACTGAAGCTTTCTTT	CASSPTGSTEAFF	NA	NA	TRBV6-4	TRBJ1-1
TGTGCCAGTCAGGGCGTTGAGGACTATGGCTACACCTTC	CASQGVEDYGYTF	once	NA	TRBV21-1	TRBJ1-2
TGTGCCAGCAGCAGACTAGCGGGGGGGACAGATACGCAGTATTTT	CASSRLAGGTDTQYF	few	TRBD2	TRBV28	TRBJ2-3
TGTGCCAGCAGTTGGGGGGACCAGTTCGGCGAGCAGTACTTC	CASSWGDQFGEQYF	NA	NA	TRBV2	TRBJ2-7